This TCR beta chain was obtained from a study of blood T cell repertoires in COVID-19. About the study: Italy, Spain and the United States were the sources of the convalescent and acute COVID-19 samples.

This CDR3 region has 14 residues. V dropped 6 bases and J dropped 6; count of bases not matched to a gene: 7. Germline-derived CDR1 and CDR2 are SGHNT and YENEEA. Donors were grouped by their self-reported clinical history. Recovered participants had two consecutive negative NP/OP PCR tests, healthcare professional clearance, or symptom resolution. How the authors handled the data: Researchers report that nucleated cell counts were estimated from reference gene primer amplification. TCRdb keeps only in-frame clones here, not all; method: immunoSEQ multiplex PCR. Clonal size and the V and J genes are those of that table, whereas D and trimming came from the DNA. The table records almost 250,000 clones, roughly 89% of them present only once.

The receptor was isolated from a woman aged 25 to 39 who had recovered from COVID-19. Material: PBMCs or T cells enriched from blood (not recorded which). The chain joins TRBV11-3 to TRBJ2-1; 8 nucleotides agree with TRBD2. This CDR3 is CASSRRGLANEQFF. The CDR3, as DNA: TGTGCCAGCAGTCGAAGAGGACTAGCCAATGAGCAGTTCTTC.